This entry lists 2 T cell receptor beta chains sequenced from one sample in a study of T cells in narcolepsy. Here immunoSEQ multiplex PCR was the method, and the copy in TCRdb shows in-frame clones only, minus some. This table holds roughly 20,000 clones, around 81% found once. The source material was memory (CD45RA-) CD4+ T cells from blood. The receptors were sampled from a human donor in good health.

The J gene is TRBJ1-1, the V gene TRBV9, with 11 bases lining up with TRBD1. This CDR3 contains 15 residues. V was clipped by 0 bases and J by 4 bases; unmatched bases: 2. Germline loops: CDR1 SGDLS, CDR2 YYNGEE. CDR3 protein: CASSVEGQGGTEAFF. CDR3 DNA: TGTGCCAGCAGCGTAGAGGGACAGGGGGGCACTGAAGCTTTCTTT.

The chain couples TRBV5-6 to TRBJ1-2; TRBD1 agrees at 9 bases. Germline assignment: CDR1 SGHDT and CDR2 YYEEEE. The V gene end was trimmed by 3 bases and the J gene end by 6 bases; junction bases not matched to a gene: 9. This CDR3 is built from 15 residues. The CDR3 sequence: CASSWAGQGKDGYTF. CDR3 nucleotides: TGTGCCAGCAGCTGGGCGGGACAGGGAAAAGATGGCTACACCTTC.